This T cell receptor beta chain is from a study of graft-versus-host responses after intestinal transplantation. The CDR3 runs 17 residues. With V trimmed by 0 bases and J by 4 bases, 8 bases remained unmatched. CDR1 MGHRA and CDR2 YSYEKL come from the germline V gene. Graft-derived tissue was subjected to processing to liberate intraepithelial and lamina propria lymphocytes. Generated by immunoSEQ multiplex PCR, the TCRdb table keeps only in-frame clones and is missing some. The sample holds around 20,000 clones, roughly four fifths seen once. The TCR comes from a human patient who received an intestinal transplant, so some T cells may come from the graft donor. The chain carries TRBV4-1 and TRBJ2-3, with TRBD2 matching over 9 bases. Sequences were derived from ileum tissue, sampled 12 days after intestinal transplant. The DNA of the CDR3 is TGCGCCAGCAGCCAAGATAGGCCTAGCGGGGAGGCAGATACGCAGTATTTT. Residues: CASSQDRPSGEADTQYF.